Following are 27 T cell receptor beta chains from one sample sequenced in a study of CD8 T cells in ankylosing spondylitis. Using its own MiXCR run on the 5' RACE reads, TCRdb lists one record per CDR3 protein. Of 25,000 to 30,000 distinct CDR3 sequences in the sample, approximately 7.9% were seen once. Sequencing used blood. The receptor set was obtained from a male donor with ankylosing spondylitis or in good health (not recorded which).

The V gene is TRBV19, the J gene TRBJ2-7, with 7 nucleotides matching TRBD2. The ends lost 3 bases at V and 6 bases at J; junction bases unmatched: 5. Germline assignment: CDR1 LNHDA and CDR2 SQIVND (reference sequence). CDR3 length: 13 amino acids. The DNA for the CDR3 is TGTGCCAGTAGTATGGGGAGGGGCGGCGAGCAGTACGTC. Encoded protein: CASSMGRGGEQYV.

This clonotype was counted a single time. V usage is TRBV2 and J usage is TRBJ2-7, with unresolved D. The CDR3 is 13 residues long. Looked up from germline, CDR1 is SNHLY and CDR2 is FYNNEI. V lost 0 bases, J lost 2 bases, and 5 bases lay in between. Here the CDR3 reads CASSEATPYEQYF. CDR3 in DNA: TGTGCCAGCAGTGAAGCGACCCCCTACGAGCAGTACTTC.

The sample holds a few counts of this clonotype. The rearrangement joins TRBV27 to TRBJ2-3, with TRBD2 identical over 9 bases. The CDR3 covers 16 residues. Germline CDR1 MNHEY, CDR2 SMNVEV (reference sequence). The V and J ends lost 5 bases and 2 bases, in that order; junction bases with no gene match: 8. CDR3 sequence: CASSLIAGAYTDTQYF. The CDR3 DNA is TGTGCCAGCAGTCTGATAGCGGGGGCCTACACAGATACGCAGTATTTT.

This clonotype appeared many times. The chain employs TRBV7-2 and TRBJ2-3; D gene uncertain. CDR1 SGHTA and CDR2 FQGNSA come from the germline V gene. The V end was cut by 2 bases, the J end by 1 base, with 10 bases between. CDR3 size: 15 residues. The CDR3 region is CASSLRSFGTDTQYF. The CDR3 DNA follows: TGTGCCAGCAGCTTAAGGTCATTTGGCACAGATACGCAGTATTTT. Full variable domain (missing parts from reference TRBV7-2 and TRBJ2-3): GAGVSQSPSNKVTEKGKDVELRCDPISGHTALYWYRQSLGQGLEFLIYFQGNSAPDKSGLPSDRFSAERTGGSVSTLTIQRTQQEDSAVYLCASSLRSFGTDTQYFGPGTRLTVL.

The table lists this clonotype with many counts. The rearrangement uses TRBV29-1 and TRBJ1-4, with D uncertain. V was cut by 1 base and J by 8 bases, with 5 bases left in between. The germline gives CDR1 SQVTM, CDR2 ANQGSEA. The CDR3 loop spans 11 amino acids. The CDR3 DNA sequence: TGCAGCGTTGAAGTCGGAGAAAAACTGTTTTTT. Amino acids: CSVEVGEKLFF.

This clonotype is judged medium-sized. The rearrangement joins TRBV12-3 or TRBV12-4 to TRBJ2-3; no clear D gene. The CDR3 extends over 13 amino acids. The germline V and J ends were trimmed by 8 bases and 5 bases, with 14 bases remaining between them. CDR3 in amino acids: CASGVLTGDTQYF. CDR3 sequence (DNA): TGTGCCAGCGGCGTTTTAACGGGAGATACGCAGTATTTT.

The table lists this clonotype with a few counts. The V call is TRBV25-1, the J call TRBJ2-3; 12 positions agree with TRBD2. The CDR3 is 15 residues long. Germline V gene sequence: CDR1 MGHDK, CDR2 SYGVNS. The J segment lost 5 bases and the V segment lost 5 bases, leaving 5 bases of the junction unmatched. CDR3 protein: CASSTGLAGRDTQYF. The CDR3 DNA reads as TGTGCCAGCAGTACAGGACTAGCGGGGCGAGATACGCAGTATTTT.

The chain is built from TRBV12-3 or TRBV12-4 and TRBJ1-5; D is unresolved. This CDR3 comprises 15 residues. Trimming cost V 1 base and J 3 bases, with 10 bases left between them. CDR3 region: CASSLDRLDNQPQHF. Here the CDR3 DNA reads TGTGCCAGCAGTTTAGATAGACTTGACAATCAGCCCCAGCATTTT.

The V gene is TRBV14, the J gene TRBJ2-3; D gene uncertain. The germline V gene has CDR1 SGHDN and CDR2 FVKESK. V was pared by 1 base and J by 0 bases, with 8 bases between. CDR3 length: 15 amino acids. CDR3 protein: CASSQGAASTDTQYF. CDR3 nucleotides: TGTGCCAGCAGCCAAGGAGCAGCTAGCACAGATACGCAGTATTTT.

The sample holds many counts of this clonotype. The gene calls are TRBV12-3 or TRBV12-4 and TRBJ2-2; 8 positions agree with TRBD1. Trimming removed 5 bases from V and 4 bases from J; junction bases left unmatched: 6. The CDR3 extends over 15 amino acids. For the CDR3, the DNA is TGTGCCAGCAGTCAACAGGGGGTGGTCACCGGGGAGCTGTTTTTT. Its protein is CASSQQGVVTGELFF.

This clonotype was detected a few times. V gene TRBV7-2 combines with J gene TRBJ1-1; weak D call: TRBD1 (5 bases). The CDR3 covers 14 residues. The V and J ends lost 4 bases and 3 bases respectively, with 12 bases between them. Germline V gene data show CDR1 as SGHTA and CDR2 as FQGNSA. For the CDR3, the DNA is TGTGCCAGCAGCTGGAGTGGGGCCGACACTGAAGCTTTCTTT. It is translated as CASSWSGADTEAFF.

The chain carries TRBV29-1 and TRBJ2-3, with 8 bases that match TRBD1. From germline, CDR1 is SQVTM and CDR2 ANQGSEA. V lost 6 bases, J lost 0 bases, and 5 bases stayed unmatched. The CDR3 is made up of 14 amino acids. CDR3 bases: TGCAGCGTCCGGACAGGGACTAGCACAGATACGCAGTATTTT. Its protein product is CSVRTGTSTDTQYF.

The CDR3 loop is CASSYKRGVRVNEQFF. CDR3 sequence (DNA): TGTGCCAGCAGTTACAAGAGGGGAGTTCGGGTCAATGAGCAGTTCTTC. V gene TRBV6-5 combines with J gene TRBJ2-1; possibly TRBD1 or TRBD2 for D (5 bases each). Germline CDR1 is MNHEY and CDR2 is SVGAGI. V lost 2 bases, J lost 6 bases, and 17 bases lay in between. The CDR3 consists of 16 residues.

Only a few counts were recorded for this clonotype. J is TRBJ2-2 and V is TRBV4-1, with 10 bases that match TRBD2. With V trimmed by 1 base and J by 6 bases, 5 bases remained unmatched. CDR1 is MGHRA and CDR2 is YSYEKL in the germline V gene. The CDR3 totals 16 residues. The CDR3 bases are TGCGCCAGCAGCCAAGGGGCTGGGACTAGCGCCGGGGAGCTGTTTTTT. Translated: CASSQGAGTSAGELFF.

This clonotype has ten or more counts. The V gene is TRBV12-3 or TRBV12-4, the J gene TRBJ2-7; D remains ambiguous. This CDR3 is 14 amino acids long. The V end lost 5 bases, the J end lost 3 bases, and 14 bases lay between the germline ends. The CDR3 protein is CASSPSRRNYEQYF. The CDR3 bases are TGTGCCAGCAGTCCCTCGAGGCGGAACTACGAGCAGTACTTC.

This clonotype was detected many times. The chain joins TRBV11-1 to TRBJ2-2; perhaps D is TRBD1 or TRBD2 (5 bases each). The ends were cut back, 4 bases at V and 0 bases at J, with 18 bases in the middle. Germline CDR1 and CDR2: SGHAT and FQDESV (reference sequence). The CDR3 extends over 18 amino acids. The CDR3 protein is CASSWGRLVTPNTGELFF. The CDR3 nucleotides are TGTGCCAGCAGCTGGGGACGGCTGGTCACCCCGAACACCGGGGAGCTGTTTTTT.

This clonotype came up many times. This sequence joins TRBV14 and TRBJ2-1, with TRBD2 as a possible D gene (6 bases). With 2 bases removed from V and 3 bases from J, the gap between germline ends came to 23 bases. This CDR3 contains 19 residues. The germline CDR1 and CDR2 sequences are SGHDN and FVKESK. In DNA form, the CDR3 reads TGTGCCAGCAGCCAAAGGGGTCGTGGGGCTAGCGCGTACTACAATGAGCAGTTCTTC. Amino acids: CASSQRGRGASAYYNEQFF. Full variable domain (outside the CDR3, taken from reference TRBV14 and TRBJ2-1): EAGVTQFPSHSVIEKGQTVTLRCDPISGHDNLYWYRRVMGKEIKFLLHFVKESKQDESGMPNNRFLAERTGGTYSTLKVQPAELEDSGVYFCASSQRGRGASAYYNEQFFGPGTRLTVL.

V usage is TRBV6-5 and J usage is TRBJ1-4; D call uncertain. There are 12 residues in the CDR3. CDR1 MNHEY and CDR2 SVGAGI come from the germline V gene. V lost 0 bases and J lost 10, with 6 bases in between. In DNA form, the CDR3 reads TGTGCCAGCAGTTACTCGGGCGGAAAACTGTTTTTT. It specifies CASSYSGGKLFF.

This clonotype has a count of ten or more. The V and J genes are TRBV27 and TRBJ2-2, with D hard to call. Trimming cost V 6 bases and J 6 bases, with 11 bases left between them. This CDR3 comprises 13 residues. Germline loops: CDR1 MNHEY, CDR2 SMNVEV (reference sequence). Written as DNA, the CDR3 is TGTGCCAGCAGCTCGTTTATCGCCGGGGAGCTGTTTTTT. Its protein product is CASSSFIAGELFF.

This clonotype was observed many times. The V gene is TRBV20-1, the J gene TRBJ2-1; 9 bases match TRBD2. The CDR3 totals 14 residues. V lost 5 bases and J lost 7; bases outside the gene matches: 9. From germline, CDR1 is DFQATT and CDR2 SNEGSKA (reference sequence). The CDR3 DNA follows: TGCAGTGCTTATAGCGGGAGTGAGGCGAATGAGCAGTTCTTC. This encodes CSAYSGSEANEQFF.

V usage is TRBV3-1 and J usage is TRBJ2-7, with D uncertain. Germline CDR1 is LGHDT and CDR2 is YNNKEL (reference sequence). The CDR3 spans 13 residues. Trimming shortened V by 0 bases and J by 12 bases, and 15 bases separated the two germline ends. CDR3 sequence reads: CASSQDRRTTMYF. The CDR3 DNA reads TGTGCCAGCAGCCAAGATAGGCGTACCACGATGTACTTC.

This clonotype was counted at least ten times. The chain uses TRBV27 and TRBJ1-2, with 8 nucleotides matching TRBD1. Trimming cost V 2 bases and J 4 bases; bases outside gene matches: 3. There are 14 residues in the CDR3. Germline V gives CDR1 MNHEY, CDR2 SMNVEV (reference sequence). CDR3 DNA sequence: TGTGCCAGCAGTTTACAGGGGGCGGGCTATGGCTACACCTTC. This encodes CASSLQGAGYGYTF.

This clonotype was observed at least ten times. The chain joins TRBV5-1 to TRBJ2-1, with D unclear. The CDR3 has 12 residues. Trimming removed 4 bases from V and 7 bases from J, with 9 bases in between. Germline-derived CDR1 and CDR2 are SGHRS and YFSETQ. CDR3 sequence (DNA): TGCGCCAGCAGCCTACCTTTGAATGAGCAGTTCTTC. It codes for CASSLPLNEQFF.

This clonotype was recorded many times. The rearrangement uses TRBV2 and TRBJ2-7; no reliable D call. CDR1 SNHLY and CDR2 FYNNEI come from the germline V gene. The CDR3 extends over 12 amino acids. Trimming stripped 3 bases from V and 4 bases from J, with 7 bases between. The CDR3 DNA sequence: TGTGCCAGCAGTGATTCAGGATACGAGCAGTACTTC. Its translation is CASSDSGYEQYF.

The chain employs TRBV12-3 or TRBV12-4 and TRBJ2-2; D unclear. V was pared by 3 bases and J by 0 bases, with 8 bases between. CDR3 length: 15 amino acids. CDR3 DNA sequence: TGTGCCAGCAGTTTGGTCGATCCGAACACCGGGGAGCTGTTTTTT. Translating it yields CASSLVDPNTGELFF.

In nucleotides, the CDR3 is TGTGCCAGCAGCTTCGCGGGGGGGACTAATGAAAAACTGTTTTTT. Residues: CASSFAGGTNEKLFF. The rearrangement links TRBV7-2 to TRBJ1-4, with D tentatively TRBD1 (5 bases). The CDR3 has 15 amino acids. V was shortened by 3 bases and J by 2 bases, with 10 bases between the two germline ends. The germline V gene has CDR1 SGHTA and CDR2 FQGNSA.

This clonotype was counted only a few times. This chain links TRBV25-1 with TRBJ2-1; D is perhaps TRBD1 (5 bases). Germline lookup yields CDR1 MGHDK and CDR2 SYGVNS. This CDR3 is 15 amino acids long. The V and J ends lost 4 bases and 7 bases respectively, with 17 bases between them. The CDR3 loop reads CASSVDSTPSNEQFF. CDR3 coding DNA: TGTGCCAGCAGTGTTGACAGTACCCCCTCTAATGAGCAGTTCTTC.